This entry features one T cell receptor (beta chain) sequence. Its specificity is unknown. Method: immunoSEQ multiplex PCR; TCRdb's copy keeps in-frame clones and lacks some. Seen here are about 240,000 clones, 84% observed once, and the top ten hold approximately 0.69%. This sample is part of a study of Tregs in tolerant kidney transplant recipients. Whole-study results and caveats: Few patients were studied, so findings need validation in larger groups.

Unstimulated regulatory T cells (CD4+CD25+CD127-), CD4+CD25- non-regulatory cells, CD4 and CD8 cells were FACS-sorted from thawed PBMCs. The CDR3 totals 15 residues. Germline CDR1 reads SGHTA; CDR2 reads FQGTGA. V lost 0 bases, J lost 7 bases, and 8 bases stayed unmatched. The rearrangement links TRBV7-3 to TRBJ1-2; 7 bases line up with TRBD1. The source material was CD4+ T cells from blood. This receptor was taken from a human donor in good health. The CDR3 is CASSLTPETGIGYTF. CDR3 bases: TGTGCCAGCAGCTTAACACCTGAGACAGGGATTGGCTACACCTTC. Combining the CDR3 with reference TRBV7-3 and TRBJ1-2 gives the whole variable domain GAGVSQTPSNKVTEKGKYVELRCDPISGHTALYWYRQSLGQGPEFLIYFQGTGAADDSGLPNDRFFAVRPEGSVSTLKIQRTERGDSAVYLCASSLTPETGIGYTFGSGTRLTVV.